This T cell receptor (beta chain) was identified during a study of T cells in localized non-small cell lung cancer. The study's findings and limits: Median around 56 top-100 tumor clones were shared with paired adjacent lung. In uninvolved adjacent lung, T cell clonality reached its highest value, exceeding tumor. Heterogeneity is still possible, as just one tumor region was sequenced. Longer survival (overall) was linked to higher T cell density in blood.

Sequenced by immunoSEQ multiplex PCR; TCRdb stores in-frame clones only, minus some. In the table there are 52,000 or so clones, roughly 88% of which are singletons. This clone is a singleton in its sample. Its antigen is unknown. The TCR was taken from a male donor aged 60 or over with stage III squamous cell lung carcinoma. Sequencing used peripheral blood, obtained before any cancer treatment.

CDR3 loop: CASSERHMGQPQHF. The CDR3 DNA reads TGTGCCAGCAGTGAGAGACATATGGGTCAGCCCCAGCATTTT. The rearrangement joins TRBV2 to TRBJ1-5, with D unresolved. The germline gives CDR1 SNHLY, CDR2 FYNNEI. There are 14 residues in the CDR3. Trimming pared 3 bases from V and 6 bases from J, leaving 12 bases between.